The source of this T cell receptor (beta chain) is a study of control samples from healthy donors and cancer patients. Assay: immunoSEQ multiplex PCR; the TCRdb copy retains only in-frame clones and omits some. The data hold 160,000 or so clones, with approximately 90% observed a single time. The sample consisted of blood. The TCR comes from a woman in her 30s in good health.

The CDR3 sequence: CASADSAYGYTF. The CDR3 DNA is TGTGCCAGCGCCGACAGCGCCTATGGCTACACCTTC. V is TRBV25-1 and J is TRBJ1-2; perhaps TRBD1 as D (5 bases). V lost 8 bases and J lost 4, with 11 bases in between. CDR3 size: 12 residues. Germline V gives CDR1 MGHDK, CDR2 SYGVNS.